The clone carrying this T cell receptor beta chain showed up just once. Here immunoSEQ multiplex PCR was the method, and the copy in TCRdb shows in-frame clones only, minus some. The data hold around 110,000 clones, with approximately 90% observed a single time. The source of the sample is a study of T cell clones after liver transplantation. Germline V gene lookup returns CDR1 MNHNS and CDR2 SASEGT. This CDR3 contains 17 residues. V was pared by 1 base and J by 2 bases, with 10 bases of the junction left unmatched. The V call is TRBV6-1, the J call TRBJ2-5; TRBD2 aligns across 7 bases. This clonotype was sampled from a human patient who received a liver transplant. Some T cells may be provided by the graft donor. Sequences were derived from CD4+ T cells from blood, sampled 12 months after liver transplant. The CDR3 DNA sequence: TGTGCCAGCAGTGAAGGGGGGAGGGGTGGTGGACAAGAGACCCAGTACTTC. Encoded protein: CASSEGGRGGGQETQYF.